Following are 3 T cell receptor beta chains from one sample sequenced in a study of cytomegalovirus exposure and HLA in healthy donors. Vbeta (60) and Jbeta (13) primers were used in the PCR. Sequencing was performed with immunoSEQ multiplex PCR; in TCRdb, only in-frame clones are kept and a portion is missing. Recorded for this sample: 45,000 or so clones. The sequenced sample was PBMCs. All receptors derive from a male donor in good health and CMV-seronegative.

The chain carries TRBV27 and TRBJ2-1; 10 bases align to TRBD1. V shed 4 bases, J shed 5 bases, and the junction held 5 bases outside the gene matches. This CDR3 is built from 15 residues. Per the germline V gene, CDR1 is MNHEY and CDR2 is SMNVEV (reference sequence). The CDR3 nucleotides read TGTGCCAGCAGTTCCGCCGGGACAGGGGACAATGAGCAGTTCTTC. It codes for CASSSAGTGDNEQFF.

The V gene is TRBV5-1, the J gene TRBJ2-3; the match to TRBD2 covers 11 bases. Trimming at V came to 5 bases and at J to 4 bases, leaving 6 bases not matched to a gene. CDR1 and CDR2 from the germline V gene are SGHRS and YFSETQ. This CDR3 spans 15 amino acids. The CDR3 spells CASSPLAGGSDTQYF. CDR3 nucleotides: TGCGCCAGCAGTCCTCTAGCGGGAGGCTCAGATACGCAGTATTTT.

V gene TRBV2 combines with J gene TRBJ1-3; D is unresolved. V was cut by 7 bases and J by 0 bases, with 13 bases left in between. CDR1 and CDR2 from the germline V gene are SNHLY and FYNNEI. The CDR3 has 15 residues. The CDR3 DNA is TGTGCCAGCACTGGAGCCTACTCCTCTGGAAACACCATATATTTT. Translation: CASTGAYSSGNTIYF.